What follows are 15 T cell receptor beta chains derived from one specimen sequenced in a study of control samples from healthy donors and cancer patients. Sequencing was performed with immunoSEQ multiplex PCR; in TCRdb, only in-frame clones are kept and a portion is missing. The sample contains under 130,000 clones, 83% of which appear only once. The source material was blood. The receptors were gathered from a woman between 50 and 59 years old in good health.

The CDR3 is CASSQGTGDDYGYTF. CDR3 coding DNA: TGCGCCAGCAGCCAGGGTACAGGGGATGACTATGGCTACACCTTC. The rearrangement joins TRBV4-3 to TRBJ1-2, with 7 bases fitting TRBD1. Germline CDR1 is LGHNA and CDR2 is YSLEER. There are 15 residues in the CDR3. With V trimmed by 3 bases and J by 3 bases, 7 bases remained unmatched.

The chain employs TRBV11-1 and TRBJ2-5; no reliable D call. The germline gives CDR1 SGHAT, CDR2 FQDESV (reference sequence). CDR3 size: 13 residues. V was clipped by 5 bases and J by 3 bases, with 10 bases between them. The CDR3 DNA reads TGTGCCAGCAGCCCCACAGATAAAGAGACCCAGTACTTC. This gives the protein CASSPTDKETQYF.

For the CDR3, the DNA is TGCAGCGTTGAAGCAACAGGATTCGGGGAGCTGTTTTTT. Encoded protein: CSVEATGFGELFF. The chain links TRBV29-1 to TRBJ2-2, with TRBD1 as a possible D gene (5 bases). Germline-derived CDR1 and CDR2 are SQVTM and ANQGSEA. Trimming shortened V by 1 base and J by 7 bases, and 10 bases separated the two germline ends. This CDR3 is 13 amino acids long.

V and J are TRBV18 and TRBJ1-1; no definite D call. The V gene lost 6 bases and the J gene lost 1 base, with 9 bases spanning the gap. Germline V gene lookup returns CDR1 KGHSH and CDR2 LQKENI. CDR3 size: 13 residues. CDR3 protein: CASSTSQNTEAFF. The CDR3 DNA reads TGTGCCAGCTCGACCAGCCAGAACACTGAAGCTTTCTTT.

The CDR3 coding sequence is TGTGCCACCCAGAGGGGCAGGGTGACGGCCACTGAAGCTTTCTTT. Translated: CATQRGRVTATEAFF. V gene TRBV6-5 combines with J gene TRBJ1-1; D perhaps matches TRBD1 (5 bases). CDR1 and CDR2 from the germline V gene are MNHEY and SVGAGI. V lost 10 bases and J lost 4, with 22 bases in between. The length of the CDR3 is 15 residues.

The rearrangement links TRBV3-1 (or the pseudogene TRBV3-2) to TRBJ1-6; a possible D gene is TRBD1 (5 bases). Germline lookup yields CDR1 LGHDT and CDR2 YNNKEL (reference sequence). The V gene lost 0 bases and the J gene lost 10 bases, with 13 bases spanning the gap. CDR3 length equals 15 residues. CDR3 coding DNA: TGTGCCAGCAGCCAAGAAGGACACCGAGGATCACCCCTCCACTTT. Protein: CASSQEGHRGSPLHF.

A remark on this clone: Other DNA sequences within the sample encode an identical CDR3. V gene TRBV24-1 combines with J gene TRBJ2-4, with 8 bases aligning to TRBD2. CDR1 and CDR2 (germline): KGHDR, SFDVKD. J gave up 4 bases and V 3 bases, and 4 bases lay outside the gene matches. This CDR3 has 15 amino acids. CDR3 sequence (DNA): TGTGCCACCAGTGATGCCTCGGGGGGGAAAAACATTCAGTACTTC. It codes for CATSDASGGKNIQYF.

The rearrangement joins TRBV7-3 to TRBJ1-2; no clear D. Germline V gene lookup returns CDR1 SGHTA and CDR2 FQGTGA. Trimming pared 1 base from V and 8 bases from J, leaving 14 bases between. CDR3 length: 14 amino acids. DNA for the CDR3: TGTGCCAGCAGCTTAAGGCCAGACCAATTGGGCTACACCTTC. Protein sequence: CASSLRPDQLGYTF.

The genes are TRBV29-1 and TRBJ2-2, with a possible D match to TRBD1 (6 bases). The germline V gene has CDR1 SQVTM and CDR2 ANQGSEA. There are 17 residues in the CDR3. Trimming cost V 7 bases and J 2 bases, with 23 bases left between them. Here the CDR3 DNA reads TGCAGCGCTGGGACACCGTCATCGGTGGGTAACACCGGGGAGCTGTTTTTT. It is translated as CSAGTPSSVGNTGELFF.

CDR3 bases: TGTGCCAGCAGGCCGGAAACAGGGGGAAACAATGAGCAGTTCTTC. Its translation: CASRPETGGNNEQFF. The chain links TRBV27 to TRBJ2-1; 8 bases map to TRBD1. V lost 6 bases to trimming and J lost 5 bases; unmatched junction nucleotides: 9. Germline V gene lookup returns CDR1 MNHEY and CDR2 SMNVEV (reference sequence). The CDR3 consists of 15 residues.

The V call is TRBV5-1, the J call TRBJ2-7, with D possibly being TRBD1 (6 bases). Trimming took 0 bases from V and 4 from J, leaving 11 bases between them. Germline CDR1 and CDR2: SGHRS and YFSETQ. The CDR3 covers 14 residues. CDR3 region: CASSLDGTPYEQYF. CDR3 sequence (DNA): TGCGCCAGCAGCTTGGACGGGACACCGTACGAGCAGTACTTC.

This clone was seen only a few times. The chain couples TRBV4-1 to TRBJ1-2, with no clear D. V lost 1 base and J lost 5, with 8 bases in between. This CDR3 spans 13 amino acids. CDR1 and CDR2 (germline): MGHRA, YSYEKL. CDR3 loop: CASSQAGSYGYTF. DNA of the CDR3: TGCGCCAGCAGCCAAGCGGGAAGTTATGGCTACACCTTC.

The chain is built from TRBV12-3 or TRBV12-4 and TRBJ2-5; D may be TRBD2 (5 bases). The ends were cut back, 10 bases at V and 4 bases at J, with 10 bases in the middle. The CDR3 has 11 amino acids. Here the CDR3 reads CATAEGETQYF. CDR3 nucleotide sequence: TGTGCCACAGCGGAAGGAGAGACCCAGTACTTC.

The V call is TRBV15, the J call TRBJ1-5, with D possibly matching TRBD1 (5 bases). V was clipped by 0 bases and J by 10 bases, with 13 bases between them. This CDR3 contains 14 residues. Germline lookup yields CDR1 LNHNV and CDR2 YYDKDF (reference sequence). The CDR3 DNA follows: TGTGCCACCAGCAGAGAGGGGGGTCCTCAACCCCAGCATTTT. This encodes CATSREGGPQPQHF.

This clone was counted only a few times. The V call is TRBV3-1 (or the pseudogene TRBV3-2), the J call TRBJ1-6; D might be TRBD1 (6 bases). V shed 7 bases and J shed 6 bases, with 16 bases lying between them. The CDR3 contains 15 residues. Germline V CDR1 and CDR2: LGHDT, YNNKEL (reference sequence). The CDR3 reads CASNNETGFNSPLHF. CDR3 bases: TGTGCCAGCAATAACGAGACAGGTTTTAATTCACCCCTCCACTTT.